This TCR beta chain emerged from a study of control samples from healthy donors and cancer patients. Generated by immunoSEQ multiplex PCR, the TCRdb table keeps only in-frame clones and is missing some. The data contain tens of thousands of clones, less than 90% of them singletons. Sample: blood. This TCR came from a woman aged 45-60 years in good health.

This CDR3 reads CASSDRVTSPLHF. DNA for the CDR3: TGTGCCAGCAGCGACAGGGTGACTTCACCCCTCCACTTT. The V call is TRBV27, the J call TRBJ1-6; TRBD1 aligns across 7 bases. Germline CDR1 is MNHEY and CDR2 is SMNVEV (reference sequence). CDR3 size: 13 residues. Trimming at V came to 6 bases and at J to 9 bases, leaving 5 bases not matched to a gene.